One T cell receptor (beta chain) is described in this entry. The antigen remains unidentified. Germline CDR1 and CDR2: LNHDA and SQIVND (reference sequence). V lost 1 base to trimming and J lost 1 base, with 16 bases between them. The CDR3 is 17 amino acids. These data originate in a study of cytomegalovirus exposure and HLA in healthy donors. Looking at the study overall: Caucasian-associated ancestry cluster membership applied to around 80% of some 400 genotyped donors.

Study-level points and caveats: In a later analysis, CMV-associated beta chains were mostly HLA-associated, it appeared. Most TCR beta V segments were productive about 90% or about 30% of the time in an earlier analysis. Later analysis suggested links between common viral pathogens and several top significant clusters.

Primers: 60 Vbeta forward and 13 Jbeta reverse. The data were produced by immunoSEQ multiplex PCR, yet TCRdb's version contains in-frame clones alone and is incomplete. This sample has under 130,000 clones; over 65% occur once, and the top ten carry more than 8%. The sequence derives from a man aged 40-55 years in good health and CMV-seropositive. V and J are TRBV19 and TRBJ2-5; a possible D gene is TRBD2 (5 bases). Sequencing was carried out using PBMCs. The CDR3 DNA reads as TGTGCCAGTAGTATAGGCCCCCCGAGGACTTTCCAAGAGACCCAGTACTTC. Protein sequence: CASSIGPPRTFQETQYF.